This T cell receptor (beta chain) was observed in a study of CD8 T cells in ankylosing spondylitis. TCRdb passed the 5' RACE reads through MiXCR, listing each CDR3 protein once. The table has some 130,000 distinct CDR3 sequences, around 7.9% seen once. This clonotype has a count of ten or more. Antigen: not known. The CDR3 consists of 12 residues. The germline V gene encodes CDR1 DFQATT and CDR2 SNEGSKA (reference sequence). Between the trimmed V and J ends, which lost 0 bases and 4 bases, there was a span of 5 bases. Study-level findings and limits: Disease-associated clones were CD8+ and fairly uncommon in peripheral blood.

The TCR originated in a female donor with ankylosing spondylitis or in good health (not recorded which). Sequencing was carried out using blood, either unsorted or a sorted T cell fraction (not recorded which). This rearrangement joins TRBV20-1 to TRBJ2-3; D uncertain. CDR3 DNA sequence: TGCAGTGCTAGAGATGGGCCAGATACGCAGTATTTT. Translating it yields CSARDGPDTQYF.